The source of this TCR beta chain is a study of blood T cell repertoires in COVID-19. Study-wide background: Researchers got acute and convalescent COVID-19 samples from the United States, Italy and Spain.

While infection was still active, Seattle patients were enrolled and then followed longitudinally. Per the germline V gene, CDR1 is SGHDN and CDR2 is FVKESK. The CDR3 runs to 16 residues. J was trimmed by 2 bases and V by 1 base; bases with no gene match: 5. In the study's own analysis: Reference gene primers were amplified, and this amplification served to estimate nucleated cell counts. TCRdb's copy holds only in-frame clones and misses some; the assay was immunoSEQ multiplex PCR. The D gene and trimming were derived from the DNA, and the V and J assignments and clone size from that table. The repertoire holds 250,000 to 400,000 clones, almost 90% seen once, with roughly 2.9% in the top ten.

Sequencing was carried out using peripheral blood. The chain recombines TRBV14 with TRBJ2-5; 9 nucleotides match TRBD2. This clonotype originated in a woman younger than 45 with COVID-19, enrolled during active disease. CDR3 in amino acids: CASSQGLAVMQETQYF. The CDR3 DNA is TGTGCCAGCAGCCAAGGACTAGCGGTAATGCAAGAGACCCAGTACTTC.